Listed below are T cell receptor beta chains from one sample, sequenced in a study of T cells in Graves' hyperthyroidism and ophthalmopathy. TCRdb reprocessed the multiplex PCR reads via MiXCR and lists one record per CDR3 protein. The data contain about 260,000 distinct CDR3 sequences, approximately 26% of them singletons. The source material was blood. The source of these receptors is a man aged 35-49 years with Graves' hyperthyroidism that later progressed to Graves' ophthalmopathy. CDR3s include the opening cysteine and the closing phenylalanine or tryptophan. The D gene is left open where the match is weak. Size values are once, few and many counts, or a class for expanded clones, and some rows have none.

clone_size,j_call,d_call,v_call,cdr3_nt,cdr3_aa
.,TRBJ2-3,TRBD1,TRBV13,TGTGCCAGCAGCTTAGGGTCCAGGGGGCGGGCTACAGATACGCAGTATTTT,CASSLGSRGRATDTQYF
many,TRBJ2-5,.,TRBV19,TGTGCCAGTAGTATAGCCGGGGAGACCCAGTACTTC,CASSIAGETQYF
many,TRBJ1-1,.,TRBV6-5,TGTGCCAGCAGTTACTCGAGCGCCAGGGACACTGAAGCTTTCTTT,CASSYSSARDTEAFF
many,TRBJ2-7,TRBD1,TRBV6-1,TGTGCCAGCAGTAAACGGGACAGTTTGGACGAGCAGTACTTC,CASSKRDSLDEQYF
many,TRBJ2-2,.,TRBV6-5,TGTGCCAGCCGGGACATCTTGGGGGGGACCGGGGAGCTGTTTTTT,CASRDILGGTGELFF
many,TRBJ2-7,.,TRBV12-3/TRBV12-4,TGTGCCAGCTGCCGTGTTGGGGCAATCGAGCAGTACTTC,CASCRVGAIEQYF
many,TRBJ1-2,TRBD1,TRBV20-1,TGCAGTGCGTCGACAGGGGGGTATGGCTACACCTTC,CSASTGGYGYTF
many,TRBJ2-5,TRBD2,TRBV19,TGTGCCAGTAGTATTACTAGCGGCGACGCGACCCAGTACTTC,CASSITSGDATQYF
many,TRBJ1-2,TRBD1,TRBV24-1,TGTGCCACCAGTGGGGGACAGGAACTTAACTATGGCTACACCTTC,CATSGGQELNYGYTF
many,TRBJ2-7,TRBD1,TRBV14,TGTGCCAGCAGCCAAAACCGGGACAGCTACGAGCAGTACTTC,CASSQNRDSYEQYF
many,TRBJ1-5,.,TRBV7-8,TGTGCCAGCAGCCTAGGGGCCAGGGCAATCGATAGCAATCAGCCCCAGCATTTT,CASSLGARAIDSNQPQHF
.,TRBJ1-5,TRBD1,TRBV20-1,TGCATTCGAACGGGACAGGGCTTTAGGGATAGCAATCAGCCCCAGCATTTT,CIRTGQGFRDSNQPQHF
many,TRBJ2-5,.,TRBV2,TGTGCCAGCAGGGCCGGGAGTCAAGAGACCCAGTACTTC,CASRAGSQETQYF
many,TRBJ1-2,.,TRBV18,TGTGCCAGCTCCCCGGCTGGCCAGGGAGACTATGGCTACACCTTC,CASSPAGQGDYGYTF
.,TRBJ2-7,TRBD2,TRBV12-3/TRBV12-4,TGTGCCAGCACCCCAAGCGGGAGGGCCGGTGGAAACGAGCAGTACTTC,CASTPSGRAGGNEQYF
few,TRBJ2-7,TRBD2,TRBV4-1,TGCGCCAGCAGCCAAGGGTATGGGACTAGCGATTTGAACGAGCAGTACTTC,CASSQGYGTSDLNEQYF
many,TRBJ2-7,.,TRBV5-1,TGCGCCAGCAGCTCATTGGGGGATCCCTACGAGCAGTACTTC,CASSSLGDPYEQYF
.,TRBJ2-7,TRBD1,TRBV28,TGTGCCAGCAGAAGTGGGGACAGGGGAATGTACTTC,CASRSGDRGMYF